The 9 T cell receptor beta chains below come from one sample, sequenced in a study of Ad26.COV2.S vaccination and SARS-CoV-2 variants. Assay: immunoSEQ multiplex PCR; the TCRdb copy retains only in-frame clones and omits some. Among over 110,000 clones listed, roughly 88% were seen once. The sample here was peripheral blood, taken after recovery from COVID-19. The receptors derive from a human donor who had recovered from COVID-19.

This chain connects TRBV3-1 (or the pseudogene TRBV3-2) to TRBJ2-5; 15 bases line up with TRBD2. This CDR3 region has 17 residues. The ends lost 4 bases at V and 5 bases at J; junction bases unmatched: 8. Germline CDR1 and CDR2: LGHDT and YNNKEL (reference sequence). CDR3 loop: CASSPVGLAGGLETQYF. The CDR3 region has the DNA TGTGCCAGCAGCCCCGTCGGACTAGCGGGGGGGTTGGAGACCCAGTACTTC.

This clone was found many times. The J gene is TRBJ2-2, the V gene TRBV30; D call uncertain. Looked up from germline, CDR1 is GTSNPN and CDR2 is SVGIG (reference sequence). The CDR3 is 14 residues long. V was trimmed by 2 bases and J by 1 base, leaving 8 bases between them. The CDR3 protein is CAWSRTVNTGELFF. The DNA of the CDR3 is TGTGCCTGGAGTCGGACGGTGAACACCGGGGAGCTGTTTTTT. Full variable domain (outside the CDR3, taken from reference TRBV30 and TRBJ2-2): SQTIHQWPATLVQPVGSPLSLECTVEGTSNPNLYWYRQAAGRGLQLLFYSVGIGQISSEVPQNLSASRPQDRQFILSSKKLLLSDSGFYLCAWSRTVNTGELFFGEGSRLTVL.

This chain links TRBV3-1 (or the pseudogene TRBV3-2) with TRBJ1-4; D remains unclear. Germline loops: CDR1 LGHDT, CDR2 YNNKEL (reference sequence). The CDR3 length is 14 residues. V gave up 1 base and J gave up 7 bases, with 10 bases separating them. The CDR3 nucleotides are TGTGCCAGCAGCCAAGGGAGTTGGGGTGAAAAACTGTTTTTT. It is translated as CASSQGSWGEKLFF.

V usage is TRBV18 and J usage is TRBJ2-3; no clear D gene. The CDR3 covers 13 residues. V was trimmed by 3 bases and J by 5 bases, leaving 9 bases between them. In germline, CDR1 is KGHSH, CDR2 LQKENI. The CDR3 bases are TGTGCCAGCTCACCGACCGGTCAAGATACGCAGTATTTT. Residues: CASSPTGQDTQYF.

V is TRBV5-6 and J is TRBJ2-1, with a weak D call TRBD2 (5 bases). V was shortened by 2 bases and J by 0 bases, with 12 bases between the two germline ends. This CDR3 comprises 16 residues. CDR1 is SGHDT, CDR2 YYEEEE, per germline. The CDR3 is CASSFSGGRSYNEQFF. The CDR3 DNA follows: TGTGCCAGCAGCTTCTCCGGAGGACGCTCCTACAATGAGCAGTTCTTC.

The chain is built from TRBV27 and TRBJ1-1, with 7 bases matching TRBD1. V shed 7 bases and J 1 base; nucleotides not matched to a gene: 3. The CDR3 has 13 residues. The V gene's germline CDR1 is MNHEY and CDR2 SMNVEV (reference sequence). CDR3 bases: TGTGCCAGCATTACAGGGGAGAACACTGAAGCTTTCTTT. It encodes CASITGENTEAFF.

The chain recombines TRBV28 with TRBJ2-7, with D unclear. The CDR3 loop spans 13 amino acids. Germline V gene lookup returns CDR1 MDHEN and CDR2 SYDVKM. V shed 8 bases and J shed 5 bases, with 16 bases lying between them. CDR3 amino acids: CASLARVGHEQYF. CDR3 sequence (DNA): TGTGCCAGCCTGGCACGGGTGGGCCACGAGCAGTACTTC.

J is TRBJ2-2 and V is TRBV10-1; D unclear. Germline assignment: CDR1 WNHNN and CDR2 SYGVQD (reference sequence). CDR3 length: 14 amino acids. V lost 3 bases to trimming and J lost 4 bases, with 9 bases between them. The CDR3 is CASSDRRATGELFF. In nucleotides, the CDR3 is TGCGCCAGCAGTGACAGGCGCGCCACCGGGGAGCTGTTTTTT.

The chain carries TRBV27 and TRBJ2-2; perhaps TRBD2 as D (5 bases). The CDR3 runs 14 residues. Germline CDR1 and CDR2: MNHEY and SMNVEV (reference sequence). V lost 6 bases and J lost 6, with 14 bases in between. DNA for the CDR3: TGTGCCAGCAGCTCTGGACTTTACGCCGGGGAGCTGTTTTTT. This gives the protein CASSSGLYAGELFF.